This is a list of T cell receptor beta chains from one sample in a study of blood T cell repertoires in COVID-19. Some clones are missing from TCRdb's copy, which holds only in-frame ones; the method was immunoSEQ multiplex PCR. The repertoire consists of more than 350,000 clones, with over 75% occurring once and the leading ten covering about 1%. What was sequenced was PBMCs or T cells enriched from blood (not recorded which). The receptors stem from a man aged 18 to 30 who had recovered from COVID-19. CDR3s include the opening cysteine and the closing phenylalanine or tryptophan. A D gene is named only where the DNA matches it firmly. For some rows the clone size is stated as once, few or many, or as a class when expanded; others skip it.

abundance	d_gene	j_gene	v_gene	CDR3nt	CDR3aa
NA	TRBD1	TRBJ1-6	TRBV18	TGTGCCAGCTCACCAACGGGACAGCGAGATTCACCCCTCCACTTT	CASSPTGQRDSPLHF
NA	NA	TRBJ1-3	TRBV19	TGTGCCAGTAGTATTTCCAGGGTGGAAGGAAACACCATATATTTT	CASSISRVEGNTIYF
NA	TRBD1	TRBJ1-6	TRBV6-5	TGTGCCAGCAGTTACTTCGGGACAGGGGATTCACCCCTCCACTTT	CASSYFGTGDSPLHF
NA	NA	TRBJ1-4	TRBV11-2	TGTGCCAGCAGCTTAATCCTTAGTGCAACTAATGAAAAACTGTTTTTT	CASSLILSATNEKLFF
NA	TRBD1	TRBJ2-2	TRBV5-5	TGTGCCAGCAGCTTTACAGGGGTGGCCGGGGAGCTGTTTTTT	CASSFTGVAGELFF
NA	TRBD1	TRBJ1-1	TRBV19	TGTGCCAGTAGTGAATCCAGGGGGCGGAAGGGTTCTACTGAAGCTTTCTTT	CASSESRGRKGSTEAFF
NA	NA	TRBJ1-1	TRBV29-1	TGCAGCGTTGAAGATGATTTGTCGGCTGAAGCTTTCTTT	CSVEDDLSAEAFF
NA	NA	TRBJ1-2	TRBV28	TGTGCCAGCAGTTTATCAGGGGCGGCCTATGGCTACACCTTC	CASSLSGAAYGYTF
NA	NA	TRBJ2-3	TRBV24-1	TGTGCCACCAGTGATTTGGGTGTGGGGGAGTATGGGGGCCGGAGAGCGCAGTATTTT	CATSDLGVGEYGGRRAQYF
NA	NA	TRBJ2-3	TRBV25-1	TGTGCCAGCAGTGAACGTGGGGCTGACACGCAGTATTTT	CASSERGADTQYF
NA	NA	TRBJ2-2	TRBV5-1	TGCGCCAGCAGCTTGACAGAGACCGGGGAGCTGTTTTTT	CASSLTETGELFF
NA	TRBD1	TRBJ1-3	TRBV11-2	TGTGCCAGCAGTTCTCCTCCGGGACAGAACACCATATATTTT	CASSSPPGQNTIYF
NA	TRBD1	TRBJ2-7	TRBV30	TGTGCCTGGAGTGTCGGACAGGACGAATACGAGCAGTACTTC	CAWSVGQDEYEQYF
NA	TRBD1	TRBJ1-1	TRBV30	TGTGCCTGGAGGGCAGGGGGCGGCGGCACTGAAGCTTTCTTT	CAWRAGGGGTEAFF
NA	TRBD1	TRBJ2-3	TRBV5-1	TGCGCCAGCAGCTTAGGCAGGGGGCCAGATACGCAGTATTTT	CASSLGRGPDTQYF
NA	TRBD1	TRBJ1-6	TRBV19	TGTGCCAGTAGTGCTGGGACAGGGCTTTCACCCCTCCACTTT	CASSAGTGLSPLHF
NA	NA	TRBJ1-3	TRBV5-1	TGCGCCAGCAGCTCAGGGGCTGACACCATATATTTT	CASSSGADTIYF
NA	TRBD1	TRBJ1-5	TRBV5-1	TGCGCCAGCAGCACGGGACAGCCCAATCAGCCCCAGCATTTT	CASSTGQPNQPQHF
NA	TRBD1	TRBJ1-1	TRBV27	TGTGCCAGCACATCTTCAGGGGGCGCGGGGAACACTGAAGCTTTCTTT	CASTSSGGAGNTEAFF
NA	TRBD2	TRBJ2-1	TRBV5-1	TGCGCCAGCAGCTTGATCTTTGCAGCGGGGGGGCCGAGTGAGCAGTTCTTC	CASSLIFAAGGPSEQFF
NA	NA	TRBJ2-5	TRBV6-5	TGTGCCAGCACCCGCATCGGGACTCAAGAGACCCAGTACTTC	CASTRIGTQETQYF
NA	TRBD1	TRBJ2-3	TRBV18	TGTGCCAGCTCAACACCTCAGGGGGCAGATACGCAGTATTTT	CASSTPQGADTQYF
once	NA	TRBJ2-7	TRBV4-2	TGTGCCAGCAGCCAAGAAGGCCAAGACAGCGAGCAGTACTTC	CASSQEGQDSEQYF
NA	TRBD2	TRBJ2-1	TRBV7-6	TGTGCCAGCAGCTTAGGACCCTGGACTAGCGGGGAGTACAATGAGCAGTTCTTC	CASSLGPWTSGEYNEQFF
NA	NA	TRBJ1-3	TRBV2	TGTGCCAGCAGTGAACAGAGCGATGGAAACACCATATATTTT	CASSEQSDGNTIYF
NA	NA	TRBJ2-3	TRBV5-6	TGTGCCAGCATGGACACCTTCACAGATACGCAGTATTTT	CASMDTFTDTQYF
NA	NA	TRBJ1-2	TRBV12-3/TRBV12-4	TGTGCCAGCAGCCCGGACTGGAACTATGGCTACACCTTC	CASSPDWNYGYTF
NA	NA	TRBJ2-5	TRBV7-9	TGTGCCAGCAGCTTAGACGGTCAAGAGACCCAGTACTTC	CASSLDGQETQYF
NA	NA	TRBJ1-4	TRBV12-5	TGTGCTAGTGGTTTAGGGGTGGGTGAAAAACTGTTTTTT	CASGLGVGEKLFF
NA	TRBD2	TRBJ2-3	TRBV6-5	TGTGCCAGCAGTTACTCGAGATCCGGGGGAGGGGATACGCAGTATTTT	CASSYSRSGGGDTQYF
NA	NA	TRBJ1-5	TRBV4-3	TGCGCCAGCAGCCAAGAGGCAAACAATCAGCCCCAGCATTTT	CASSQEANNQPQHF
NA	NA	TRBJ2-5	TRBV9	TGTGCCAGCAGCGGTTCGACAGTCCCGGGCGAGACCCAGTACTTC	CASSGSTVPGETQYF
NA	NA	TRBJ2-2	TRBV7-8	TGTGCCAGCAGCTTTCGTCCCATAACGTGGGCAAACACCGGGGAGCTGTTTTTT	CASSFRPITWANTGELFF
NA	NA	TRBJ2-1	TRBV4-1	TGCGCCAGCAGCCAAGAAGGCGGGTCGGATGAGCAGTTCTTC	CASSQEGGSDEQFF
NA	NA	TRBJ1-2	TRBV13	TGTGCCAGCAGCCACAGGACAGTTGGCTACACCTTC	CASSHRTVGYTF
NA	NA	TRBJ1-2	TRBV4-1	TGCGCCAGCAGCCAAGGATTAACAGGGCGGGATGGCTACACCTTC	CASSQGLTGRDGYTF
NA	TRBD1	TRBJ2-7	TRBV9	TGTGCCAGCAGCGTAGGGGAAGGGACAGGGGCGTACGAGCAGTACTTC	CASSVGEGTGAYEQYF
NA	TRBD1	TRBJ1-1	TRBV10-1	TGCGCCAGCAGTGGGCGGGACAGATCCATTATACGGGACACTGAAGCTTTCTTT	CASSGRDRSIIRDTEAFF
NA	NA	TRBJ1-1	TRBV19	TGTGCCAGTAGATGGGGAGGGAAGAACACTGAAGCTTTCTTT	CASRWGGKNTEAFF
NA	NA	TRBJ2-5	TRBV6-5	TGTGCCAGCAGTTACGGGGAGCGTAGGGAGACCCAGTACTTC	CASSYGERRETQYF
NA	NA	TRBJ2-7	TRBV7-9	TGTGCCAGCAGCTTAGCAGCCAGGGAAGGGGGTTACGAGCAGTACTTC	CASSLAAREGGYEQYF
NA	NA	TRBJ2-3	TRBV19	TGTGCCAGTAGTACGGACTACCTCACAGATACGCAGTATTTT	CASSTDYLTDTQYF
NA	TRBD1	TRBJ2-7	TRBV19	TGTGCCAGTAGTATGACAGGGGGGGTCTACGAGCAGTACTTC	CASSMTGGVYEQYF
NA	TRBD2	TRBJ2-3	TRBV28	TGTGCCAGCAGCGTCCCGGGACTAGTCACAGATACGCAGTATTTT	CASSVPGLVTDTQYF
NA	TRBD2	TRBJ2-3	TRBV3-1/TRBV3-2	TGTGCCAGCAGCCTCAGGACGGGGGGTTCAGATACGCAGTATTTT	CASSLRTGGSDTQYF
NA	NA	TRBJ1-2	TRBV6-5	TGTGCCAGCAGTTATAGATCGGAGAGGCTTGGGGGCTACACCTTC	CASSYRSERLGGYTF
once	NA	TRBJ1-1	TRBV19	TGTGCCAGTAGCGGACAGTCGAACACTGAAGCTTTCTTT	CASSGQSNTEAFF
NA	TRBD2	TRBJ2-3	TRBV11-2	TGTGCCAGCAGCTTAGGGAGCGGGAGGTTAACAGATACGCAGTATTTT	CASSLGSGRLTDTQYF